The 28 T cell receptor beta chains presented below share a single source sample, sequenced in a study of shared clonotypes between healthy human individuals. Sequenced by immunoSEQ multiplex PCR; TCRdb stores in-frame clones only, minus some. The sample records a few million clones, about 92% being singletons. What was sequenced was naive CD4+ T cells sorted from blood. The subset was: CD45RA+ positively selected. All receptors come from a man younger than 35 in good health.

The V and J genes are TRBV20-1 and TRBJ1-1; no reliable D call. The V gene lost 1 base and the J gene lost 6 bases, with 6 bases spanning the gap. This CDR3 is built from 11 residues. The germline gives CDR1 DFQATT, CDR2 SNEGSKA (reference sequence). The CDR3 here is CSARVAAEAFF. CDR3 sequence (DNA): TGCAGTGCTAGAGTGGCAGCTGAAGCTTTCTTT.

This rearrangement joins TRBV11-1 to TRBJ2-1; possibly TRBD1 or TRBD2 for D (5 bases each). Trimming took 3 bases from V and 9 from J, leaving 6 bases between them. CDR3 length equals 11 residues. Germline CDR1 SGHAT, CDR2 FQDESV (reference sequence). CDR3 coding DNA: TGTGCCAGCAGCTTCGGGACTGAGCAGTTCTTC. Its protein product is CASSFGTEQFF.

This chain joins TRBV5-6 and TRBJ2-1; D unclear. The CDR3 is 13 amino acids. Trimming shortened V by 2 bases and J by 14 bases, and 17 bases separated the two germline ends. CDR1 is SGHDT, CDR2 YYEEEE, per germline. The CDR3 protein is CASSLIVRIQEFF. DNA of the CDR3: TGTGCCAGCAGCTTAATCGTTAGAATCCAAGAGTTCTTC.

A word on this clone: Within the sample, other DNA sequences also encode this same CDR3. The V and J genes are TRBV5-1 and TRBJ2-5; 14 bases are shared with TRBD2. Trimming took 5 bases from V and 1 from J; bases not matched to a gene: 4. Per the germline V gene, CDR1 is SGHRS and CDR2 is YFSETQ. There are 16 residues in the CDR3. The CDR3 reads CASSSGLAGAQETQYF. DNA of the CDR3: TGCGCCAGCAGTTCGGGACTAGCGGGGGCCCAAGAGACCCAGTACTTC.

Worth noting for this clone: Additional DNA sequences in this sample encode the identical CDR3. V usage is TRBV28 and J usage is TRBJ1-1, with D maybe TRBD1 (6 bases). V lost 7 bases and J lost 4, with 10 bases in between. The CDR3 sequence is 12 residues long. The germline V gene encodes CDR1 MDHEN and CDR2 SYDVKM. The CDR3: CASTSGVTEAFF. The CDR3 DNA reads TGTGCCAGCACCTCAGGGGTCACTGAAGCTTTCTTT.

This chain connects TRBV18 to TRBJ2-7; no clear D gene. The CDR3 has 14 residues. Germline loops: CDR1 KGHSH, CDR2 LQKENI. Trimming stripped 2 bases from V and 0 bases from J, with 8 bases between. The CDR3: CASSPMADSYEQYF. In nucleotides, the CDR3 is TGTGCCAGCTCACCAATGGCAGACTCCTACGAGCAGTACTTC.

The rearrangement uses TRBV7-9 and TRBJ1-6; 8 nucleotides agree with TRBD1. The length of the CDR3 is 16 residues. Germline values: CDR1 SEHNR, CDR2 FQNEAQ (reference sequence). V was clipped by 5 bases and J by 9 bases; unmatched bases: 12. The CDR3 spells CASSRFFGQGGSPLHF. The CDR3 coding sequence is TGTGCCAGCAGCCGCTTCTTCGGACAGGGAGGTTCACCCCTCCACTTT.

The rearrangement joins TRBV19 to TRBJ1-1; 7 positions agree with TRBD1. This CDR3 is built from 15 residues. V was pared by 4 bases and J by 4 bases, with 9 bases of the junction left unmatched. Per germline, CDR1 LNHDA and CDR2 SQIVND (reference sequence). The CDR3 region has the DNA TGTGCCAGTAGTACCATTCGACAGGGCCTCACTGAAGCTTTCTTT. This translates into CASSTIRQGLTEAFF. The full variable domain, completed using reference TRBV19 and TRBJ1-1, is DGGITQSPKYLFRKEGQNVTLSCEQNLNHDAMYWYRQDPGQGLRLIYYSQIVNDFQKGDIAEGYSVSREKKESFPLTVTSAQKNPTAFYLCASSTIRQGLTEAFFGQGTRLTVV.

The gene calls are TRBV18 and TRBJ1-2, with 8 bases that match TRBD1. The trim removed 5 bases at V and 5 bases at J, leaving 4 bases unmatched. CDR3 length equals 13 residues. Germline CDR1 and CDR2: KGHSH and LQKENI. CDR3 nucleotide sequence: TGTGCCAGCTCAACGACAGGGGATTATGGCTACACCTTC. It yields the protein CASSTTGDYGYTF.

This chain uses TRBV6-6 with TRBJ2-7; D is perhaps TRBD2 (7 bases). This CDR3 spans 15 amino acids. V lost 4 bases and J lost 4, with 17 bases in between. Germline CDR1 is MNHNY and CDR2 is SVGAGI (reference sequence). CDR3 nucleotides: TGTGCCAGCAGTTCCCAGAGGGGGGGTGGGTACGAGCAGTACTTC. It yields the protein CASSSQRGGGYEQYF.

This sequence joins TRBV6-1 and TRBJ1-5; no clear D. Germline lookup yields CDR1 MNHNS and CDR2 SASEGT. Trimming took 1 base from V and 4 from J, leaving 11 bases between them. This CDR3 spans 15 amino acids. The CDR3 nucleotides are TGTGCCAGCAGTGAAGTCGGCGGGAAGAATCAGCCCCAGCATTTT. Amino acid sequence: CASSEVGGKNQPQHF.

The chain carries TRBV19 and TRBJ2-1; 8 nucleotides line up with TRBD2. This CDR3 is 16 amino acids long. J gave up 0 bases and V 5 bases, and 6 bases lay outside the gene matches. Per the germline V gene, CDR1 is LNHDA and CDR2 is SQIVND (reference sequence). The CDR3, as DNA: TGTGCCAGTAGTCCGAGCGGGAGTCCCTCCTACAATGAGCAGTTCTTC. Protein: CASSPSGSPSYNEQFF.

This sequence joins TRBV5-6 and TRBJ1-1; 7 positions agree with TRBD1. CDR1 and CDR2 (germline): SGHDT, YYEEEE. With 2 bases clipped from V and 2 bases from J, the junction kept 3 bases outside the gene matches. This CDR3 comprises 14 residues. CDR3 sequence (DNA): TGTGCCAGCAGCTTACAGGGGACAAACACTGAAGCTTTCTTT. Amino acids: CASSLQGTNTEAFF.

The rearrangement uses TRBV11-2 and TRBJ1-1; D is unclear. V was clipped by 0 bases and J by 1 base, with 9 bases between them. Germline V gene sequence: CDR1 SGHAT, CDR2 FQNNGV. The CDR3 runs 15 residues. CDR3 region: CASSLDVRPNTEAFF. Written as DNA, the CDR3 is TGTGCCAGCAGCTTAGATGTACGGCCGAACACTGAAGCTTTCTTT.

This chain uses TRBV7-2 with TRBJ1-6; tentatively, D is TRBD1 (5 bases). The CDR3 is made up of 15 amino acids. Germline V gives CDR1 SGHTA, CDR2 FQGNSA. Deletions cut 5 bases from V and 5 bases from J, with 13 bases between. The CDR3 is CASSAQGANNSPLHF. Written as DNA, the CDR3 is TGTGCCAGCAGCGCTCAGGGAGCCAATAATTCACCCCTCCACTTT.

The chain carries TRBV19 and TRBJ1-1; TRBD1 aligns across 9 bases. V lost 6 bases to trimming and J lost 2 bases; unmatched junction nucleotides: 7. The CDR3 runs 15 residues. Germline loops: CDR1 LNHDA, CDR2 SQIVND (reference sequence). For the CDR3, the DNA is TGTGCCAGTAGACAGGGGGCGCGGATTAACACTGAAGCTTTCTTT. It translates to CASRQGARINTEAFF.

The chain is built from TRBV2 and TRBJ1-4, with D maybe TRBD1 (6 bases). This CDR3 has 12 amino acids. V was clipped by 2 bases and J by 8 bases, with 6 bases between them. Germline V lookup: CDR1 SNHLY, CDR2 FYNNEI. The CDR3 reads CASSEQGEKLFF. The CDR3 DNA is TGTGCCAGCAGTGAACAGGGGGAAAAACTGTTTTTT.

This clone has only one observation. This rearrangement joins TRBV19 to TRBJ1-5; unclear D gene. The CDR3 is 13 residues long. Germline loops: CDR1 LNHDA, CDR2 SQIVND (reference sequence). V lost 7 bases, J lost 4 bases, and 11 bases lay in between. The CDR3 protein is CASTLDQNQPQHF. The DNA of the CDR3 is TGTGCCAGTACCCTCGACCAAAATCAGCCCCAGCATTTT.

In regard to this clone: The identical CDR3 is also encoded by other nucleotide sequences in the sample. The rearrangement links TRBV6-5 to TRBJ1-4; tentatively, D is TRBD1 (6 bases). The CDR3 is made up of 14 amino acids. The germline CDR1 and CDR2 sequences are MNHEY and SVGAGI. V lost 5 bases, J lost 4 bases, and 11 bases lay in between. The CDR3 nucleotides read TGTGCCAGCAGTCGTACAGGGTTTAATGAAAAACTGTTTTTT. Protein sequence: CASSRTGFNEKLFF.

V is TRBV21-1 and J is TRBJ1-5; the table names TRBD1, a call not compared with the DNA. TRBV21-1 is shown as a pseudogene. This CDR3 contains 18 residues. CDR3 sequence: CASSDRDRGLGGNQPQHF. The CDR3 bases are TGTGCCAGCAGCGACCGGGACAGGGGTCTCGGGGGCAATCAGCCCCAGCATTTT.

The chain recombines TRBV19 with TRBJ2-5; D is uncertain. The V gene lost 4 bases and the J gene lost 5 bases, with 11 bases spanning the gap. The germline CDR1 and CDR2 sequences are LNHDA and SQIVND (reference sequence). This CDR3 comprises 13 residues. The DNA of the CDR3 is TGTGCCAGTAGTAGCAACAGACTGGAGACCCAGTACTTC. Translation: CASSSNRLETQYF.

V is TRBV6-5 and J is TRBJ1-6; the D is unclear. With 2 bases removed from V and 9 bases from J, the gap between germline ends came to 8 bases. Germline V gene lookup returns CDR1 MNHEY and CDR2 SVGAGI. The CDR3 runs 13 residues. The CDR3 coding sequence is TGTGCCAGCAGTTACGATTTGAGTTCACCCCTCCACTTT. It encodes CASSYDLSSPLHF.

This clone was recorded once. The genes are TRBV11-2 and TRBJ2-7; D is uncertain. The V gene's germline CDR1 is SGHAT and CDR2 FQNNGV. The CDR3 has 14 residues. Deletions cut 5 bases from V and 4 bases from J, with 15 bases between. The CDR3 bases are TGTGCCAGCAGCCCGAATCCCCAGATTTACGAGCAGTACTTC. Protein product: CASSPNPQIYEQYF.

This chain connects TRBV19 to TRBJ1-5; D is uncertain. Trimming removed 3 bases at V and 4 bases at J, with 10 bases between. Germline V gives CDR1 LNHDA, CDR2 SQIVND (reference sequence). This CDR3 comprises 14 residues. The CDR3 reads CASSISVVNQPQHF. In DNA form, the CDR3 reads TGTGCCAGTAGTATTTCCGTGGTGAATCAGCCCCAGCATTTT.

This rearrangement joins TRBV7-9 to TRBJ2-1; the D gene is possibly TRBD2 (5 bases). This CDR3 has 16 residues. Germline V lookup: CDR1 SEHNR, CDR2 FQNEAQ (reference sequence). The germline V and J ends were trimmed by 1 base and 2 bases, with 12 bases remaining between them. CDR3 nucleotide sequence: TGTGCCAGCAGCTTAGGCTTAGCGTTGACCTACAATGAGCAGTTCTTC. Protein: CASSLGLALTYNEQFF.

The chain is built from TRBV2 and TRBJ2-1, with D perhaps TRBD1 or TRBD2 (5 bases each). Germline V CDR1 and CDR2: SNHLY, FYNNEI. The CDR3 totals 14 residues. Trimming cost V 8 bases and J 6 bases, with 17 bases left between them. The CDR3 DNA reads TGTGCCAGCCGGGCGTCTGGGGCGGGCAATGAGCAGTTCTTC. The encoded protein is CASRASGAGNEQFF.

With respect to this clone: Other DNA sequences in this sample translate to the same CDR3. The rearrangement uses TRBV6-5 and TRBJ1-3; D remains ambiguous. V lost 2 bases, J lost 7 bases, and 3 bases lay in between. The CDR3 extends over 11 amino acids. CDR1 and CDR2 from the germline V gene are MNHEY and SVGAGI. The CDR3 sequence: CASSYGNTIYF. In nucleotides, the CDR3 is TGTGCCAGCAGTTACGGTAACACCATATATTTT.

The gene calls are TRBV19 and TRBJ1-1, with TRBD1 as a possible D gene (6 bases). V lost 7 bases, J lost 0 bases, and 15 bases lay in between. In germline, CDR1 is LNHDA, CDR2 SQIVND (reference sequence). This CDR3 comprises 15 residues. Here the CDR3 DNA reads TGTGCCAGTAACCCGGGGGCGATTTTGAACACTGAAGCTTTCTTT. Amino acid sequence: CASNPGAILNTEAFF.